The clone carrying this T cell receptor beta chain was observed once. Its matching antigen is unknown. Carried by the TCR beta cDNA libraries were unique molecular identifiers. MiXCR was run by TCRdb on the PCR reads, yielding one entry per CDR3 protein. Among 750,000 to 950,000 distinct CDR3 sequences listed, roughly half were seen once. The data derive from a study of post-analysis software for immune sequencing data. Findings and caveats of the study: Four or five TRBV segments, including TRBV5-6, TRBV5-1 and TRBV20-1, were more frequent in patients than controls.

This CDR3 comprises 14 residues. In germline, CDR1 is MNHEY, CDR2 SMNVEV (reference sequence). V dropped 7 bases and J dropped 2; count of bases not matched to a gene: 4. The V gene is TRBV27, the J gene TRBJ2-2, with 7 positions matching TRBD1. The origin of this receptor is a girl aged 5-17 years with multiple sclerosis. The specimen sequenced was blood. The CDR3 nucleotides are TGTGCCAGCACGGACAGGAAAAACACCGGGGAGCTGTTTTTT. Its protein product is CASTDRKNTGELFF.